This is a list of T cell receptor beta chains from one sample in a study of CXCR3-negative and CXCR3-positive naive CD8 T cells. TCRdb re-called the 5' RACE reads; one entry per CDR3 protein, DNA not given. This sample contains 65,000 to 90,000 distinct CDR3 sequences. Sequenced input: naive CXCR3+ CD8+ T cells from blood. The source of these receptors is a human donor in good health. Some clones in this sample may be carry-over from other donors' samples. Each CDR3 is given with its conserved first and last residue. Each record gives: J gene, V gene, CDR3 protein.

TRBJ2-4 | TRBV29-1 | CSVEALSGTDYAKNIQYF
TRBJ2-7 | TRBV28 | CASSLPPWEQYF
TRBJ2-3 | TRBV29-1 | CSVGGITSTDTQYF
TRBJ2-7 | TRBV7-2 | CASSPGGGGYEQYF
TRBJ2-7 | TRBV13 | CASSSLGEQYF
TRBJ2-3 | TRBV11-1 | CASSLGLAGAFLTDTQYF
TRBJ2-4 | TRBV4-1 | CASSQGQNGHIQYF
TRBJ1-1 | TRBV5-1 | CASSLVGGVNTEAFF
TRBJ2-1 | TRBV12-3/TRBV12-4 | CASSSSGRADEQFF
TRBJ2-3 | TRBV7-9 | CASSLPGVQDTQYF
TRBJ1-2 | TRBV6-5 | CASTQIRENGYTF
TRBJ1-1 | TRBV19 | CASSMGAGGAGTEAFF
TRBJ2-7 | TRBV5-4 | CASSSSGNDEQYF
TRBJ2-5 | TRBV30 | CAMDSGQGPETQYF
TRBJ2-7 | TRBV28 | CASSLGRGPYEQYF
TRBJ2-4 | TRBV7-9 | CASSFGRQGLAKNIQYF
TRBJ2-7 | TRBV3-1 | CASSQQTLRWDTSYEQYF
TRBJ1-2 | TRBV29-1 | CSARGAYDYGYTF
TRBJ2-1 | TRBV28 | CASSLVRDGGGDEQFF
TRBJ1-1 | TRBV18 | CASSQADEAFF
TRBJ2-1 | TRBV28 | CASSLAGDEQFF
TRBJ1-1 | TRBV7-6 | CASTHPGSSEAFF
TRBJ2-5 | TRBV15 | CATSTFMTGRQETQYF
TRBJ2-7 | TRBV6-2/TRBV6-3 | CTSSYSEDYEQYF
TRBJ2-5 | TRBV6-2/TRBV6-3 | CASSSSPPTGIETQYF
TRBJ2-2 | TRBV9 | CASEGLADTGELFF
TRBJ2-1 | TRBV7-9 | CASSLAGATRWNEQFF
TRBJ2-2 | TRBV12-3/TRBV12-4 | CATDRGSGTGELFF
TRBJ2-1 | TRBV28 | CASSGLAGWYNEQFF
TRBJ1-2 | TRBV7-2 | CASSPDVGIYYGYTF
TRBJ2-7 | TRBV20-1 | CSARDRPDRGITYEQYF
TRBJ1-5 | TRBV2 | CASSETGYGNQPQHF
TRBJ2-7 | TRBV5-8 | CASSWGTAGSYEQYF
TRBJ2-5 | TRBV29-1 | CSAAGGGFGETQYF
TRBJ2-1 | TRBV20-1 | CSASDGASSYNEQFF
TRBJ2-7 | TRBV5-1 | CASSSNRDRGHNEQYF
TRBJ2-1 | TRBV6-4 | CASSDSFYNEQFF
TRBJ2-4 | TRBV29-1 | CSVEDREAKTIQYF
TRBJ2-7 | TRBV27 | CASRRGSYYEQYF